The 8 T cell receptor beta chains below were found in one sample sequenced in a study of blood T cell repertoires in COVID-19. Profiling relied on immunoSEQ multiplex PCR, and the TCRdb table lists in-frame clones only, not all of them. This table holds some 330,000 clones, roughly 90% found once. Sequences were obtained from peripheral blood. Every receptor here comes from a woman in her 50s with active or convalescent COVID-19.

The chain combines TRBV4-3 with TRBJ2-1, with TRBD1 identical over 8 bases. V lost 0 bases, J lost 4 bases, and 5 bases stayed unmatched. This CDR3 comprises 16 residues. Germline V gene lookup returns CDR1 LGHNA and CDR2 YSLEER. CDR3 in amino acids: CASSQDRTGRYNEQFF. CDR3 DNA sequence: TGCGCCAGCAGCCAAGATCGGACAGGGAGGTACAATGAGCAGTTCTTC.

V gene TRBV29-1 combines with J gene TRBJ1-2, with unresolved D. CDR1 and CDR2 (germline): SQVTM, ANQGSEA. Trimming removed 1 base at V and 6 bases at J, with 12 bases between. The CDR3 is 13 residues long. CDR3 sequence (DNA): TGCAGCGTTGAAGTTTCGGGAGAGGATGGCTACACCTTC. This gives the protein CSVEVSGEDGYTF.

The V gene is TRBV6-5, the J gene TRBJ1-4, with 8 bases identical to TRBD1. CDR1 and CDR2 from the germline V gene are MNHEY and SVGAGI. The V and J ends lost 10 bases and 4 bases, in that order; junction bases with no gene match: 8. The CDR3 is 14 residues long. The CDR3 spells CATTWDRSNEKLFF. In DNA form, the CDR3 reads TGTGCCACCACTTGGGACAGGAGTAATGAAAAACTGTTTTTT.

The V call is TRBV18, the J call TRBJ1-4; D unresolved. The CDR3 is made up of 13 amino acids. CDR1 and CDR2 from the germline V gene are KGHSH and LQKENI. The V gene lost 1 base and the J gene lost 8 bases, with 8 bases spanning the gap. The CDR3 protein is CASSPRAREKLFF. CDR3 DNA sequence: TGTGCCAGCTCACCACGGGCCCGAGAAAAACTGTTTTTT.

The rearrangement links TRBV27 to TRBJ1-1; D is possibly TRBD1 (6 bases). Trimming removed 7 bases from V and 0 bases from J, with 21 bases in between. Germline loops: CDR1 MNHEY, CDR2 SMNVEV (reference sequence). The CDR3 sequence is 17 residues long. In nucleotides, the CDR3 is TGTGCCAGCAAGCCGATCGCTCAGACAGGAATGAACACTGAAGCTTTCTTT. This codes for CASKPIAQTGMNTEAFF.

This chain connects TRBV28 to TRBJ2-7, with TRBD2 matching over 8 bases. The junction had 3 bases not matched to a gene; V was cut back by 2 bases and J by 0 bases. Looked up from germline, CDR1 is MDHEN and CDR2 is SYDVKM. This CDR3 is 15 amino acids long. CDR3 nucleotide sequence: TGTGCCAGCAGTTTACCCGGGACTAGCTCCTACGAGCAGTACTTC. Its protein product is CASSLPGTSSYEQYF. The full variable domain, rest sourced from reference TRBV28 and TRBJ2-7, is DVKVTQSSRYLVKRTGEKVFLECVQDMDHENMFWYRQDPGLGLRLIYFSYDVKMKEKGDIPEGYSVSREKKERFSLILESASTNQTSMYLCASSLPGTSSYEQYFGPGTRLTVT.

J is TRBJ1-2 and V is TRBV7-2; tentative D call: TRBD1 (5 bases). CDR1 is SGHTA and CDR2 is FQGNSA in the germline V gene. This CDR3 spans 14 amino acids. The ends were cut back, 1 base at V and 2 bases at J, with 8 bases in the middle. CDR3 residues: CASSLGRVNYGYTF. In DNA, the CDR3 is TGTGCCAGCAGCTTAGGCAGGGTAAACTATGGCTACACCTTC.

The rearrangement links TRBV7-2 to TRBJ2-3; TRBD1 matches at 7 bases. V shed 4 bases, J shed 7 bases, and the junction held 2 bases outside the gene matches. Germline CDR1 and CDR2: SGHTA and FQGNSA. The CDR3 has 12 residues. CDR3 amino acids: CASSWGQYTQYF. CDR3 DNA sequence: TGTGCCAGCAGCTGGGGACAGTATACGCAGTATTTT.